This T cell receptor beta chain was observed in a study of cytotoxic CD8 clonotypes in ibrutinib-treated CLL. General study findings and limits: Baseline clonality, above age-matched healthy donor levels, tracked circulating CD8+ T-cell counts. Among the clonotypes, public ones were uncommon and contracted or held stable on treatment.

Only in-frame clones appear in the TCRdb table, and some are missing; sequencing was by immunoSEQ multiplex PCR. This table holds about 140,000 clones, about 80% found once. For TCR beta libraries, about 2 micrograms of genomic DNA were obtained from cryopreserved PBMCs. A note on this clone: No antigen is known for it.

This CDR3 is 13 amino acids long. Germline V gene lookup returns CDR1 SGHNT and CDR2 YENEEA. The V end was cut by 5 bases, the J end by 1 base, with 7 bases between. The starting material was PBMCs, obtained after 12 months of ibrutinib treatment. The rearrangement links TRBV11-3 to TRBJ2-3; D may be TRBD2 (5 bases). The clonotype comes from a human donor with chronic lymphocytic leukemia. The CDR3 is CASSPGGTDTQYF. The CDR3 DNA follows: TGTGCCAGCAGCCCCGGGGGCACAGATACGCAGTATTTT.